This is a list of T cell receptor beta chains from one sample in a study of beta chain features in type 1 diabetes. Sequencing used immunoSEQ multiplex PCR; TCRdb keeps in-frame clones, though not all of them. The sample holds under 850,000 clones, 13% seen once. Sequencing was carried out using naive CD4+ T cells from blood. Source of these receptors: a young man with type 1 diabetes. Each CDR3 is given with its conserved first and last residue. D genes are given only for firm matches. Expanded clones are given a class, and other clones once, few, many or no size at all.

size	D	V	J	DNA	CDR3
few	TRBD1	TRBV23-1	TRBJ2-2	TGCGCCAGCAGTCATCGCGTGACAGGGACGGGACCCGGGGAGCTGTTTTTT	CASSHRVTGTGPGELFF
few	.	TRBV28	TRBJ1-3	TGTGCCAGCAGTCCCACCGGTATCGGAAACACCATATATTTT	CASSPTGIGNTIYF
.	.	TRBV5-1	TRBJ1-6	TGCGCCAGCAGCTTGGTGGGCAGGGGAGATTCACCCCTCCACTTT	CASSLVGRGDSPLHF
few	.	TRBV30	TRBJ2-1	TGTGCCTGGAGTGGAGATCCGGTCTACAATGAGCAGTTCTTC	CAWSGDPVYNEQFF
.	.	TRBV30	TRBJ1-2	TGTGCCCTTAGTAGAGGTGGTGGGAACTATGGCTACACCTTC	CALSRGGGNYGYTF
few	.	TRBV7-9	TRBJ2-3	TGTGCCAGCCCGACAAGGTTGGCAGATACGCAGTATTTT	CASPTRLADTQYF
.	.	TRBV18	TRBJ1-1	TGTGCCAGCTCACCGGGAGAGGACACTGAAGCTTTCTTT	CASSPGEDTEAFF
.	TRBD1	TRBV19	TRBJ2-1	TGTGCCAGTAGTATCGGGACAGGGTTGGATGAGCAGTTCTTC	CASSIGTGLDEQFF
.	.	TRBV6-5	TRBJ1-2	TGTGCCAGCAGCCTTTACGAGTTCTATGGCTACACCTTC	CASSLYEFYGYTF
.	.	TRBV18	TRBJ2-5	TGTGCCAGCTCAACCATAAGTGAAGAGACCCAGTACTTC	CASSTISEETQYF
.	.	TRBV5-1	TRBJ1-2	TGCGCCAGCAGCTCCCCGAGAGTCTCGGAGGGCTACACCTTC	CASSSPRVSEGYTF
many	.	TRBV14	TRBJ2-3	TGTGCCAGCAGCCAAACTCACACTGGTACGCAGTATTTT	CASSQTHTGTQYF
few	.	TRBV7-2	TRBJ1-2	TGTGCCAACCGACAGGAGAGGGGTGGCTACACCTTC	CANRQERGGYTF
few	.	TRBV5-6	TRBJ1-2	TGTGCCAGCAGCTTGGCCGGGAACTATGGCTACACCTTC	CASSLAGNYGYTF
few	.	TRBV30	TRBJ1-1	TGTGCCTGGAGCCTTTGGGGGAACACTGAAGCTTTCTTT	CAWSLWGNTEAFF
.	.	TRBV9	TRBJ2-1	TGTGCCAGCAGCGTAGGGCGGGGAAGGGAACTTTTTACCTACAATGAGCAGTTCTTC	CASSVGRGRELFTYNEQFF
.	.	TRBV5-6	TRBJ1-1	TGTGCCAGCAGCTTGGGGGACACTGAAGCTTTCTTT	CASSLGDTEAFF
.	TRBD1	TRBV5-4	TRBJ2-1	TGTGCCAGCAGCTTGACGGGACAGGGGTCCTACAATGAGCAGTTCTTC	CASSLTGQGSYNEQFF
.	TRBD1	TRBV9	TRBJ1-6	TGTGCCAGCAGCGACCAGGGGGCGGTTAATTCACCCCTCCACTTT	CASSDQGAVNSPLHF
few	.	TRBV25-1	TRBJ1-3	TGTGCCAGCACAGGCTCTGGAAACACCATATATTTT	CASTGSGNTIYF
.	.	TRBV2	TRBJ2-3	TGTGCCAGCAGTGAAAGATTGTGGACAGATACGCAGTATTTT	CASSERLWTDTQYF
.	.	TRBV19	TRBJ2-1	TGTGCCAGTAGCGAGGGGCGACTCCGCAATGAGCAGTTCTTC	CASSEGRLRNEQFF
.	.	TRBV7-9	TRBJ1-2	TGTGCCAGCAGCGGCAAGATGGTGGCCCTGGGTGGCTACACCTTC	CASSGKMVALGGYTF
.	.	TRBV7-8	TRBJ2-1	TGTGCCAGCAGCTTACAATCAGGGGCTTACAATGAGCAGTTCTTC	CASSLQSGAYNEQFF
.	.	TRBV5-4	TRBJ2-2	TGTGCTGCTGTGGGGGCTTCGGGCACCGGGGAGCTGTTTTTT	CAAVGASGTGELFF
few	.	TRBV6-5	TRBJ1-1	TGTGCCAGCAGTCGAACGCAGGGGAACACTGAAGCTTTCTTT	CASSRTQGNTEAFF
.	TRBD2	TRBV27	TRBJ2-1	TGTGCCAGCAGCTGGGCGCGGGGGGCAAACAATGAGCAGTTCTTC	CASSWARGANNEQFF
few	.	TRBV7-3	TRBJ2-5	TGTGCCAGCAACCGGGGGCCGGGAGAGACCCAGTACTTC	CASNRGPGETQYF
few	.	TRBV5-1	TRBJ1-1	TGCGCCAGCAGCCCACGGGACGGCGTTGAAGCTTTCTTT	CASSPRDGVEAFF
.	TRBD2	TRBV6-1	TRBJ2-3	TGTGCCAGCAGTGAACGGGGGGGTCGAGCAGATACGCAGTATTTT	CASSERGGRADTQYF
.	.	TRBV5-1	TRBJ2-7	TGCGCCAGCAGCTTTGGGGGGATGATCGAATACGAGCAGTACTTC	CASSFGGMIEYEQYF
.	TRBD1	TRBV5-1	TRBJ2-7	TGCGCCAGCAGCTTAGGGGACAGTTACTACGAGCAGTACTTC	CASSLGDSYYEQYF
.	.	TRBV20-1	TRBJ1-1	TGCAGTGCTTTTGGGGTCACTGAAGCTTTCTTT	CSAFGVTEAFF
.	TRBD2	TRBV5-4	TRBJ2-3	TGTGCCAGCAGCCAAGCGGGGGTGCCAGATACGCAGTATTTT	CASSQAGVPDTQYF
.	.	TRBV30	TRBJ1-2	TGTGCCAGCGGACAGACTTCCGCTGATGGCTACACCTTC	CASGQTSADGYTF
few	.	TRBV2	TRBJ1-5	TGTGCCAGCAAAGGGTACAGTCAGCCCCAGCATTTT	CASKGYSQPQHF
.	TRBD1	TRBV28	TRBJ2-7	TGTGCCAGCAGTCCCGGGACAGCTTCTTCCTACGAGCAGTACTTC	CASSPGTASSYEQYF
.	.	TRBV15	TRBJ2-1	TGTGCCACCAGCAGAGGTTCCGGGACTTACAATGAGCAGTTCTTC	CATSRGSGTYNEQFF
few	TRBD1	TRBV27	TRBJ1-5	TGTGCCAGCAGATGGGAGGGGGCGGAGAGTCAGCCCCAGCATTTT	CASRWEGAESQPQHF
few	TRBD1	TRBV29-1	TRBJ1-3	TGCAACGGGACAGCCGCTGTCTCTGGAAACACCATATATTTT	CNGTAAVSGNTIYF